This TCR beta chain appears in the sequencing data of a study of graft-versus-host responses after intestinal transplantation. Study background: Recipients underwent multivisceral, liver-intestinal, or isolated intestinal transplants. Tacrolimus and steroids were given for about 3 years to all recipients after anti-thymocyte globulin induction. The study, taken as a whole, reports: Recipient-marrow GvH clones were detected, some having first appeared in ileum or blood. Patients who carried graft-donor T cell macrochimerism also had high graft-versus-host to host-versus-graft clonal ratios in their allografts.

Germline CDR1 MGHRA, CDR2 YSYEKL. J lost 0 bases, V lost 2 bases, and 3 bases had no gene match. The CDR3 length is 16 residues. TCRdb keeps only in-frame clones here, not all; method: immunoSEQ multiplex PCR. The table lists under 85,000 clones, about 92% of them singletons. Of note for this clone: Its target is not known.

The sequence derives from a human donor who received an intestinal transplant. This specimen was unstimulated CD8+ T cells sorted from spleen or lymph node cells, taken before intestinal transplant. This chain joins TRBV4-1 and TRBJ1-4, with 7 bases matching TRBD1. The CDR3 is CASSQRDSSTNEKLFF. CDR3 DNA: TGCGCCAGCAGCCAACGGGACAGCTCAACTAATGAAAAACTGTTTTTT.